The source of this T cell receptor (beta chain) is a study of patients and donors after allogeneic stem cell transplantation. Germline lookup yields CDR1 SGHRS and CDR2 YFSETQ. The V and J ends lost 0 bases and 3 bases, in that order; junction bases with no gene match: 6. This CDR3 contains 18 residues. TCRdb independently ran MiXCR on the RT-PCR reads; one entry per CDR3 protein. This table has over 400,000 distinct CDR3 sequences, approximately 16% appearing once. This clonotype was detected a few times. This TCR came from a human donor who was either an allogeneic HSCT recipient or a stem cell or donor lymphocyte infusion donor (not recorded which). It is not recorded whose cells these are; they may come from a transplant donor. This chain connects TRBV5-1 to TRBJ2-1, with 13 bases aligning to TRBD2. The sample taken for sequencing was blood, either unsorted or a sorted T cell fraction (not recorded which). CDR3: CASSLAGLAGAIYNEQFF. The DNA of the CDR3 is TGCGCCAGCAGCTTGGCAGGACTAGCGGGAGCAATCTACAATGAGCAGTTCTTC.